The 17 T cell receptor beta chains below come from one sample, sequenced in a study of T cells after yellow fever vaccination. A single record per CDR3 protein comes from TCRdb applying MiXCR to the 5' RACE reads. The sample contains about 300,000 distinct CDR3 sequences, around 8.6% of which appear only once. Sequenced material: CD4+ T cells sorted from PBMCs, taken 5 days after the yellow fever booster vaccination. Receptor source: a man younger than 30 who received the YFV17D yellow fever vaccine.

The chain joins TRBV30 to TRBJ2-2; D is ambiguous. Germline-derived CDR1 and CDR2 are GTSNPN and SVGIG (reference sequence). The CDR3 totals 11 residues. V was trimmed by 0 bases and J by 6 bases, leaving 2 bases between them. The CDR3 is CAWSVPGELFF. The CDR3, as DNA: TGTGCCTGGAGTGTCCCCGGGGAGCTGTTTTTT.

V gene TRBV4-3 combines with J gene TRBJ1-1; D uncertain. This CDR3 region has 15 residues. Trimming stripped 3 bases from V and 0 bases from J, with 11 bases between. CDR1 is LGHNA, CDR2 YSLEER, per germline. The CDR3 DNA reads TGCGCCAGCAGCCAGGTCGCCCCGATGAACACTGAAGCTTTCTTT. This codes for CASSQVAPMNTEAFF.

This clonotype has a handful of counts. The V call is TRBV20-1, the J call TRBJ1-1; D is perhaps TRBD1 (6 bases). The CDR3 is made up of 11 amino acids. Germline loops: CDR1 DFQATT, CDR2 SNEGSKA (reference sequence). Written as DNA, the CDR3 is TGCCTGGGAGGGGGGGGAACTGAAGCTTTCTTT. This gives the protein CLGGGGTEAFF.

This clonotype was recorded at least ten times. The genes are TRBV7-2 and TRBJ2-7; 10 bases match TRBD1. The J segment lost 5 bases and the V segment lost 6 bases, leaving 7 bases of the junction unmatched. The CDR3 sequence is 14 residues long. CDR1 and CDR2 from the germline V gene are SGHTA and FQGNSA. This CDR3 is CASSSDRGINEQYF. The CDR3 bases are TGTGCCAGCAGTTCGGACAGGGGGATTAACGAGCAGTACTTC. The full variable domain, its missing parts supplied by reference TRBV7-2 and TRBJ2-7, is GAGVSQSPSNKVTEKGKDVELRCDPISGHTALYWYRQSLGQGLEFLIYFQGNSAPDKSGLPSDRFSAERTGGSVSTLTIQRTQQEDSAVYLCASSSDRGINEQYFGPGTRLTVT.

In its sample, this clonotype was seen many times. V usage is TRBV4-2 and J usage is TRBJ2-1; TRBD2 is a possible D gene (6 bases). The CDR3 has 13 residues. Between the trimmed V and J ends, which lost 2 bases and 7 bases, there was a span of 9 bases. CDR1 and CDR2 from the germline V gene are LGHNA and YNFKEQ. The CDR3 reads CASSQLGGNEQFF. The CDR3 bases are TGTGCCAGCAGCCAACTAGGAGGGAATGAGCAGTTCTTC.

This clonotype was found a few times. The rearrangement links TRBV28 to TRBJ1-4; 8 bases are shared with TRBD1. Per germline, CDR1 MDHEN and CDR2 SYDVKM. The CDR3 spans 15 residues. The V segment lost 7 bases and the J segment 4 bases; nucleotides outside the gene matches: 8. The CDR3 DNA is TGTGCCAGCAAGGACAGGGCTAACCTTAATGAAAAACTGTTTTTT. This sequence encodes CASKDRANLNEKLFF.

This chain uses TRBV19 with TRBJ2-3, with D possibly matching TRBD1 (5 bases). Germline V gene data show CDR1 as LNHDA and CDR2 as SQIVND (reference sequence). V gave up 2 bases and J gave up 4 bases, with 7 bases separating them. The CDR3 runs 13 residues. The CDR3 sequence: CASSIQGADTQYF. The CDR3 nucleotides are TGTGCCAGTAGTATACAGGGCGCAGATACGCAGTATTTT.

The rearrangement joins TRBV2 to TRBJ1-2; TRBD1 matches 9 bases. This CDR3 comprises 14 residues. Per germline, CDR1 SNHLY and CDR2 FYNNEI. J gave up 4 bases and V 5 bases, and 5 bases lay outside the gene matches. The CDR3 region is CASSWGQGPYGYTF. Written as DNA, the CDR3 is TGTGCCAGCAGTTGGGGACAGGGTCCCTATGGCTACACCTTC.

This clonotype showed up just a few times. J is TRBJ2-1 and V is TRBV7-2, with 10 bases lining up with TRBD2. Germline V gives CDR1 SGHTA, CDR2 FQGNSA. Losses at the gene ends were 1 base for V and 8 bases for J; bases not matched to a gene: 5. This CDR3 comprises 15 residues. CDR3 region: CASSLVASGGDEQFF. CDR3 DNA: TGTGCCAGCAGCTTAGTGGCTAGCGGGGGCGATGAGCAGTTCTTC.

The V and J genes are TRBV7-7 and TRBJ2-5, with 9 bases matching TRBD2. Germline trimming cut 5 bases from V and 2 bases from J; bases unmatched to any gene: 6. This CDR3 comprises 15 residues. Germline V gene sequence: CDR1 SSHAT, CDR2 FNYEAQ (reference sequence). The CDR3 reads CASSPAGGAQETQYF. CDR3 coding DNA: TGTGCCAGCAGCCCAGCGGGGGGTGCGCAAGAGACCCAGTACTTC.

Ten or more counts support this clonotype. This chain links TRBV11-2 with TRBJ2-1; the match to TRBD1 covers 10 bases. The CDR3 extends over 15 amino acids. With 5 bases clipped from V and 4 bases from J, the junction kept 5 bases outside the gene matches. Germline V gives CDR1 SGHAT, CDR2 FQNNGV. The chain's CDR3 is CASSATGGIYNEQFF. The DNA of the CDR3 is TGTGCCAGCAGCGCGACAGGGGGCATTTACAATGAGCAGTTCTTC.

This clonotype came up many times. This chain connects TRBV7-3 to TRBJ2-3, with D hard to call. Germline loops: CDR1 SGHTA, CDR2 FQGTGA. There are 12 residues in the CDR3. The V gene lost 5 bases and the J gene lost 0 bases, with 3 bases spanning the gap. The DNA of the CDR3 is TGTGCCAGCAGCGAGAGCACAGATACGCAGTATTTT. It encodes CASSESTDTQYF.

The rearrangement joins TRBV5-4 to TRBJ2-2, with 13 nucleotides matching TRBD2. CDR1 and CDR2 (germline): SGHNT, YYREEE (reference sequence). This CDR3 has 15 amino acids. Trimming removed 3 bases from V and 7 bases from J; junction bases left unmatched: 3. The CDR3 reads CASSSTSGGDGELFF. CDR3 sequence (DNA): TGTGCCAGCAGCTCAACTAGCGGGGGGGACGGGGAGCTGTTTTTT.

The rearrangement links TRBV7-9 to TRBJ2-5, with a tentative D call TRBD2 (5 bases). The V gene's germline CDR1 is SEHNR and CDR2 FQNEAQ (reference sequence). V was clipped by 4 bases and J by 5 bases, with 11 bases between them. CDR3 size: 13 residues. CDR3 sequence: CASSSRRRETQYF. The CDR3 DNA reads as TGTGCCAGCAGCTCAAGGAGGAGGGAGACCCAGTACTTC.

At least ten counts were recorded for this clonotype. J is TRBJ2-3 and V is TRBV2; tentative D call: TRBD2 (7 bases). V lost 3 bases, J lost 0 bases, and 10 bases lay in between. Germline values: CDR1 SNHLY, CDR2 FYNNEI. The CDR3 has 15 residues. CDR3 loop: CASSDGGPSTDTQYF. The CDR3 nucleotides are TGTGCCAGCAGTGACGGGGGGCCCAGCACAGATACGCAGTATTTT.

This clonotype has a handful of counts. The chain combines TRBV6-6 with TRBJ2-1; D gene unclear. Trimming took off 5 bases at V and 6 bases at J, with 8 bases between the two ends. In germline, CDR1 is MNHNY, CDR2 SVGAGI (reference sequence). The CDR3 spans 12 residues. The CDR3 sequence: CASSPSRNEQFF. CDR3 DNA sequence: TGTGCCAGCAGTCCCTCCCGCAATGAGCAGTTCTTC.

This clonotype has just a few counts. The rearrangement uses TRBV7-2 and TRBJ2-3, with 12 bases fitting TRBD2. The CDR3 sequence is 17 residues long. With V trimmed by 3 bases and J by 2 bases, 6 bases remained unmatched. Germline lookup yields CDR1 SGHTA and CDR2 FQGNSA. CDR3 region: CASSLLLAGGPTDTQYF. The CDR3 nucleotides read TGTGCCAGCAGCTTGTTACTAGCGGGGGGACCCACAGATACGCAGTATTTT.